The 21 T cell receptor beta chains in this list originate from one sample, sequenced in a study of cytomegalovirus exposure and HLA in healthy donors. In the PCR, 60 Vbeta and 13 Jbeta primers were used. TCRdb's copy holds only in-frame clones and misses some; the assay was immunoSEQ multiplex PCR. Seen here are about 180,000 clones, approximately 70% observed once, and the top ten hold about 2.5%. Sequenced input: PBMCs. The origin of the receptors is a human donor in good health.

The chain links TRBV5-4 to TRBJ2-7; 16 positions agree with TRBD2. The CDR3 consists of 15 residues. Germline CDR1 and CDR2: SGHNT and YYREEE (reference sequence). The V gene end was trimmed by 3 bases and the J gene end by 6 bases; junction bases not matched to a gene: 3. The CDR3 loop reads CASSSGLAGGLEQYF. Here the CDR3 DNA reads TGTGCCAGCAGCTCGGGACTAGCGGGGGGGCTCGAGCAGTACTTC.

The rearrangement uses TRBV7-9 and TRBJ2-5; possible D gene TRBD2, 6 bases. Per germline, CDR1 SEHNR and CDR2 FQNEAQ (reference sequence). With 4 bases removed from V and 7 bases from J, the gap between germline ends came to 16 bases. The CDR3 consists of 14 residues. Here the CDR3 DNA reads TGTGCCAGCAGCTCCGGCACTAGCACAGGGACCCAGTACTTC. Protein sequence: CASSSGTSTGTQYF.

This clone was seen a handful of times. This chain connects TRBV7-3 to TRBJ1-2; the D gene is possibly TRBD1 (6 bases). CDR3 size: 12 residues. The V end was cut by 4 bases, the J end by 8 bases, with 11 bases between. The germline V gene has CDR1 SGHTA and CDR2 FQGTGA. CDR3 coding DNA: TGTGCCAGCAGCTCACAGGGTATCGGCTACACCTTC. It specifies CASSSQGIGYTF. Supplemented by reference TRBV7-3 and TRBJ1-2, the full variable domain reads GAGVSQTPSNKVTEKGKYVELRCDPISGHTALYWYRQSLGQGPEFLIYFQGTGAADDSGLPNDRFFAVRPEGSVSTLKIQRTERGDSAVYLCASSSQGIGYTFGSGTRLTVV.

The CDR3 DNA reads TGTGCCACTAACTCAGGGCCCATGAACACTGAAGCTTTCTTT. Protein: CATNSGPMNTEAFF. The chain combines TRBV15 with TRBJ1-1; TRBD1 is a possible D gene (5 bases). V was clipped by 9 bases and J by 0 bases, with 14 bases between them. CDR3 length: 14 residues. The germline CDR1 and CDR2 sequences are LNHNV and YYDKDF (reference sequence).

This chain's CDR3 is CASRPWDRSPKNIQYF. CDR3 nucleotide sequence: TGTGCCAGTAGGCCCTGGGACAGATCGCCCAAAAACATTCAGTACTTC. The rearrangement joins TRBV19 to TRBJ2-4, with 7 bases fitting TRBD1. Trimming cost V 6 bases and J 2 bases; bases outside gene matches: 10. Germline assignment: CDR1 LNHDA and CDR2 SQIVND (reference sequence). The CDR3 sequence is 16 residues long. Full variable domain (remainder filled in from reference TRBV19 and TRBJ2-4): DGGITQSPKYLFRKEGQNVTLSCEQNLNHDAMYWYRQDPGQGLRLIYYSQIVNDFQKGDIAEGYSVSREKKESFPLTVTSAQKNPTAFYLCASRPWDRSPKNIQYFGAGTRLSVL.

This clone was seen a handful of times. The chain is built from TRBV6-6 and TRBJ1-4; D is unresolved. CDR3 length: 14 amino acids. The V end was cut by 0 bases, the J end by 2 bases, with 4 bases between. Germline V CDR1 and CDR2: MNHNY, SVGAGI (reference sequence). The CDR3 nucleotides are TGTGCCAGCAGTTACTCAGAGACTAATGAAAAACTGTTTTTT. Translation gives CASSYSETNEKLFF.

This clone was detected only once. The chain carries TRBV6-5 and TRBJ2-7; TRBD2 aligns across 7 bases. Germline loops: CDR1 MNHEY, CDR2 SVGAGI. This CDR3 contains 16 residues. Unmatched junction bases numbered 10, after V lost 4 bases and J lost 1 base. DNA of the CDR3: TGTGCCAGCAGTTCCCGGGTCCTGGGGGGGTCCTACGAGCAGTACTTC. It encodes CASSSRVLGGSYEQYF.

CDR3 sequence (DNA): TGTGCCAGCAGCGTCGGGGATTATAGCAATCAGCCCCAGCATTTT. Translating it yields CASSVGDYSNQPQHF. This chain uses TRBV7-9 with TRBJ1-5, with D unresolved. The germline V gene encodes CDR1 SEHNR and CDR2 FQNEAQ (reference sequence). The CDR3 extends over 15 amino acids. V was trimmed by 5 bases and J by 0 bases, leaving 11 bases between them.

V gene TRBV9 combines with J gene TRBJ2-5; 11 nucleotides align to TRBD2. Trimming at V came to 1 base and at J to 2 bases, leaving 4 bases not matched to a gene. The CDR3 length is 16 residues. CDR1 and CDR2 from the germline V gene are SGDLS and YYNGEE. The CDR3 DNA follows: TGTGCCAGCAGCGTAAGTCTAGCGGGGGGTCAAGAGACCCAGTACTTC. Encoded protein: CASSVSLAGGQETQYF.

J is TRBJ2-5 and V is TRBV7-9; TRBD1 might be the D (6 bases). Germline lookup yields CDR1 SEHNR and CDR2 FQNEAQ (reference sequence). Trimming shortened V by 5 bases and J by 11 bases, and 24 bases separated the two germline ends. The CDR3 totals 15 residues. The CDR3 nucleotides read TGTGCCAGCAGCCAAGCCGTGGGGGCTTTCTATGAGCAGTACTTC. Translating gives CASSQAVGAFYEQYF. Complete variable domain (other parts from reference TRBV7-9 and TRBJ2-5): DTGVSQNPRHKITKRGQNVTFRCDPISEHNRLYWYRQTLGQGPEFLTYFQNEAQLEKSRLLSDRFSAERPKGSFSTLEIQRTEQGDSAMYLCASSQAVGAFYEQYFGPGTRLLVL.

The chain is built from TRBV6-5 and TRBJ2-7; D is possibly TRBD1 (6 bases). Per germline, CDR1 MNHEY and CDR2 SVGAGI. Between the trimmed V and J ends, which lost 0 bases and 1 base, there was a span of 13 bases. CDR3 length: 16 amino acids. Written as DNA, the CDR3 is TGTGCCAGCAGTTACTCGACCGGGACACGTTCCTACGAGCAGTACTTC. Protein sequence: CASSYSTGTRSYEQYF.

The rearrangement uses TRBV7-2 and TRBJ2-1; 8 nucleotides align to TRBD2. Trimming cost V 3 bases and J 9 bases; bases outside gene matches: 4. The CDR3 consists of 13 residues. From germline, CDR1 is SGHTA and CDR2 FQGNSA. CDR3 loop: CASSLPTSGEQFF. The CDR3 DNA is TGTGCCAGCAGCTTGCCTACTAGCGGTGAGCAGTTCTTC.

The chain employs TRBV5-1 and TRBJ2-3; D might be TRBD1 (6 bases). Germline CDR1 SGHRS, CDR2 YFSETQ. The CDR3 extends over 16 amino acids. V lost 3 bases and J 1 base, leaving 15 bases between the germline ends. The chain's CDR3 is CASSSVATGGTDTQYF. The CDR3 nucleotides read TGCGCCAGCAGCTCAGTAGCGACAGGAGGCACAGATACGCAGTATTTT. Combining the CDR3 with reference TRBV5-1 and TRBJ2-3 gives the whole variable domain KAGVTQTPRYLIKTRGQQVTLSCSPISGHRSVSWYQQTPGQGLQFLFEYFSETQRNKGNFPGRFSGRQFSNSRSEMNVSTLELGDSALYLCASSSVATGGTDTQYFGPGTRLTVL.

This clone showed up just a few times. The CDR3 DNA sequence: TGCAGCGTTTCCGGACTAGCGGGGAAAACAGATACGCAGTATTTT. Translated: CSVSGLAGKTDTQYF. The V call is TRBV29-1, the J call TRBJ2-3, with 12 bases identical to TRBD2. CDR3 length equals 15 residues. The V gene's germline CDR1 is SQVTM and CDR2 ANQGSEA. V shed 5 bases, J shed 3 bases, and the junction held 6 bases outside the gene matches.

The J gene is TRBJ2-3, the V gene TRBV4-1; D unresolved. The germline CDR1 and CDR2 sequences are MGHRA and YSYEKL. The V end lost 0 bases, the J end lost 0 bases, and 13 bases lay between the germline ends. This CDR3 contains 17 residues. The CDR3 nucleotides are TGCGCCAGCAGCCAAGAGTCCGTGAGGCTTAGCACAGATACGCAGTATTTT. Amino acids: CASSQESVRLSTDTQYF.

This clone came up once. The rearrangement joins TRBV6-1 to TRBJ2-5, with TRBD2 identical over 8 bases. From germline, CDR1 is MNHNS and CDR2 SASEGT. The CDR3 runs to 14 residues. J was trimmed by 5 bases and V by 8 bases; bases with no gene match: 10. The CDR3 reads CASLLSGGHETQYF. CDR3 coding DNA: TGTGCCAGCCTTCTGAGCGGGGGACACGAGACCCAGTACTTC.

This clone has a handful of counts. The V and J genes are TRBV5-6 and TRBJ2-5; D may be TRBD1 (5 bases). The J call is uncertain, as TRBJ2-7 better fits the DNA end. Germline lookup yields CDR1 SGHDT and CDR2 YYEEEE. The CDR3 is 13 residues long. The CDR3 region has the DNA TGTGCCAGCAGCTTGGCCTATGACAGCGAGCAGTACTTC. As protein: CASSLAYDSEQYF.

The J gene is TRBJ1-1, the V gene TRBV5-1; TRBD1 matches 7 bases. J gave up 3 bases and V 0 bases, and 5 bases lay outside the gene matches. The CDR3 covers 15 residues. In germline, CDR1 is SGHRS, CDR2 YFSETQ. DNA of the CDR3: TGCGCCAGCAGCTTGGAGGACAGGCAATACACTGAAGCTTTCTTT. It is translated as CASSLEDRQYTEAFF.

The chain recombines TRBV25-1 with TRBJ1-2; possible D gene TRBD1, 6 bases. The CDR3 is 14 amino acids. V was shortened by 4 bases and J by 5 bases, with 14 bases between the two germline ends. CDR1 is MGHDK, CDR2 SYGVNS, per germline. CDR3 loop: CASSAQQGLYGYTF. The DNA of the CDR3 is TGTGCCAGCAGTGCCCAACAGGGTCTATATGGCTACACCTTC.

This clone was detected only once. The V gene is TRBV7-9, the J gene TRBJ1-3, with D unclear. CDR1 and CDR2 (germline): SEHNR, FQNEAQ (reference sequence). CDR3 size: 13 residues. V lost 9 bases and J lost 0, with 9 bases in between. This chain's CDR3 is CASIEGSGNTIYF. As DNA, the CDR3 is TGTGCCAGTATAGAGGGCTCTGGAAACACCATATATTTT.

This chain uses TRBV29-1 with TRBJ2-7; D is unclear. The CDR3 runs to 15 residues. V lost 0 bases to trimming and J lost 2 bases, with 14 bases between them. In germline, CDR1 is SQVTM, CDR2 ANQGSEA. The CDR3 DNA reads TGCAGCGTTGAAGACCCGGGTCAGACCCCCTACGAGCAGTACTTC. It is translated as CSVEDPGQTPYEQYF.